These 2 T cell receptor beta chains were all obtained from the same sample, sequenced in a study of T cell repertoires in cytomegalovirus infection. For these receptors, no antigen is known. In TCRdb, the reads were re-called with MiXCR into one record per CDR3 protein. The data hold more than 110,000 distinct CDR3 sequences, with 25% to 35% observed a single time. This specimen was CD8+ T cells from cultured PBMCs, taken from culture after CMV antigen stimulation. Source of these receptors: a human donor in good health (CMV status not recorded). Some clones in this sample may be carry-over from other donors' samples.

The rearrangement links TRBV27 to TRBJ2-1; D assignment may be TRBD1 or TRBD2 (6 bases each). Germline CDR1 and CDR2: MNHEY and SMNVEV (reference sequence). V was cut by 0 bases and J by 9 bases, with 15 bases left in between. This CDR3 has 15 amino acids. For the CDR3, the DNA is TGTGCCAGCAGTTTATCGAAGGGGGGATGGGGTGAGCAGTTCTTC. Amino acid sequence: CASSLSKGGWGEQFF.

This clonotype turned up a few times. The chain carries TRBV5-6 and TRBJ1-1; no definite D call. Trimming took off 0 bases at V and 3 bases at J, with 6 bases between the two ends. This CDR3 is built from 13 residues. Germline lookup yields CDR1 SGHDT and CDR2 YYEEEE. CDR3 sequence reads: CASSLVQYTEAFF. Written as DNA, the CDR3 is TGTGCCAGCAGCTTGGTACAGTACACTGAAGCTTTCTTT. Full variable domain (rest looked up from reference TRBV5-6 and TRBJ1-1): DAGVTQSPTHLIKTRGQQVTLRCSPKSGHDTVSWYQQALGQGPQFIFQYYEEEERQRGNFPDRFSGHQFPNYSSELNVNALLLGDSALYLCASSLVQYTEAFFGQGTRLTVV.